Reported below is one T cell receptor beta chain. The target antigen is unknown. Data came from immunoSEQ multiplex PCR; TCRdb stores just in-frame clones and leaves some out. Of approximately 30,000 clones detected, around 81% appear once; the ten largest clones hold less than 30%. Sampled blood was obtained at baseline, cycle 4 day 1, and cycle 7 day 1. These data are taken from a study of OX40 agonist ivuxolimab in advanced cancers. About the study: Treatment received earlier with anti-PD-1, anti-PD-L1 or anti-CTLA-4 agents was allowed, and around 40% had some.

Study results and caveats: At 0.1 to 3.0 mg/kg and by week 6, clonal expansion occurred in CD4+ and CD8+ blood T cells.

The sequencing here drew on CD4+ or CD8+ T cells sorted from blood, taken in a trial of the OX40 agonist ivuxolimab. This sequence was found in an adult with an advanced solid tumor such as melanoma, head and neck, liver or kidney cancer.

The CDR3: CASSFISAANTGELFF. DNA for the CDR3: TGTGCCAGCAGTTTTATAAGCGCCGCGAACACCGGGGAGCTGTTTTTT. The chain joins TRBV27 to TRBJ2-2; no definite D call. Trimming pared 3 bases from V and 0 bases from J, leaving 11 bases between. This CDR3 is built from 16 residues. Germline V lookup: CDR1 MNHEY, CDR2 SMNVEV (reference sequence).